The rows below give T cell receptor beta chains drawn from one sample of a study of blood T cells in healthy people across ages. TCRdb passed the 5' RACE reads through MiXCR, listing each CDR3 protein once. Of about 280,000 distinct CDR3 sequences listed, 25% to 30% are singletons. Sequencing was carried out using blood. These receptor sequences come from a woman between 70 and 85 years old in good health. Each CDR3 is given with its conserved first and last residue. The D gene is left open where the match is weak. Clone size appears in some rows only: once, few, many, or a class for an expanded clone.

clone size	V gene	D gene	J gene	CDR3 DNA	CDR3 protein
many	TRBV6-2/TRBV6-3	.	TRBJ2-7	TGTGCCAGCAGGAATGGCGGAGGAGGCTCCTACGAGCAGTACTTC	CASRNGGGGSYEQYF
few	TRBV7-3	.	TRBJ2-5	TGTGCCAGCAGCTCGGGAACCGGGACGGAGTACTTC	CASSSGTGTEYF
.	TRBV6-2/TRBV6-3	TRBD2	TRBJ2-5	TGTGCCAGCAGTACGGGGACTAGTACAGAGACCCAGTACTTC	CASSTGTSTETQYF
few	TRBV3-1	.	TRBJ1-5	TGTGTCAGCAGCTTCCTAGATCAGCCCCAGCATTTT	CVSSFLDQPQHF
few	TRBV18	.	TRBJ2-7	TGTGCCAGCTCACTACAGGAGCACTCCTACGAGCAGTACTTC	CASSLQEHSYEQYF
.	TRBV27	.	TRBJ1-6	TGTGCCAGCAGTAGTAGAACAGCCTACGGTCTCCTCCACTTT	CASSSRTAYGLLHF
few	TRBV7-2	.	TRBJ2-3	TGTGCCAGCAGCTTTGAAAATACGCAGTATTTT	CASSFENTQYF
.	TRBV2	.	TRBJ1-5	TGTGCCAGCCACAGCGAAAATCAGCCCCAGCATTTT	CASHSENQPQHF
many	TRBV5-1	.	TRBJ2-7	TGTGCCAGCAGCCTGGGACTGAGCTCCTACGAGCAGTACTTC	CASSLGLSSYEQYF
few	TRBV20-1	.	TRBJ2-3	TGCAGTGCTGGCGAGCGGATCACAGATACGCAGTATTTT	CSAGERITDTQYF
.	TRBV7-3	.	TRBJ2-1	TGTGCCAGCAGCTTAAACTGGGACAATGAGCAGTTCTTC	CASSLNWDNEQFF
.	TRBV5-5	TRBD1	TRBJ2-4	TGTGCCAGCAACTTACAGGGGATGACAGCCAAAAACATTCAGTACTTC	CASNLQGMTAKNIQYF
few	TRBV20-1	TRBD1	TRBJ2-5	TGCAGTGCTAGAGGTCCGGGACAGGGGGCGAAATTAGGGAAAGAGACCCAGTACTTC	CSARGPGQGAKLGKETQYF
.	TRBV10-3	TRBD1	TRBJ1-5	TGTGCCATCAGCGAGGGACAGACAGTGGAACAGCCCCAGCATTTT	CAISEGQTVEQPQHF
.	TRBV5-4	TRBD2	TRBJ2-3	TGTGCCAGCAGCTCCAGGCGGGGGGACTCCCTCTACACAGATACGCAGTATTTT	CASSSRRGDSLYTDTQYF
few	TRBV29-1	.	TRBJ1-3	TGCAGCGTTAAGACTCTCCTGGCAGACACCATATATTTT	CSVKTLLADTIYF
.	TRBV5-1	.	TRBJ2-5	TGCGCTAGCAGCCCCGACAGGCCTTTTAGCCAAGAGACCCAGTACTTC	CASSPDRPFSQETQYF
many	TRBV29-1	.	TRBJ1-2	TGCAGCGTTGCTCACCCAAACCCGTATGGCTACACCTTC	CSVAHPNPYGYTF
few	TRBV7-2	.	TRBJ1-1	TGTGCCAGCAGCTATGCGGGGACCCCTGAAGCTTTCTTT	CASSYAGTPEAFF
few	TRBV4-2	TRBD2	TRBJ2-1	TGTGCCAGCAGTCGTCTCCAGGGGACTAGCGGGAGGGTTGAGCAGTTCTTC	CASSRLQGTSGRVEQFF
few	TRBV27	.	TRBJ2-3	TGTGCCAGCAAGAAGACCTCGCTACGCACAGATACGCAGTATTTT	CASKKTSLRTDTQYF
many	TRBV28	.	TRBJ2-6	TGTGCCAGCCTAGGTTCCTCTGGGGCCAACGTCCTGACTTTC	CASLGSSGANVLTF